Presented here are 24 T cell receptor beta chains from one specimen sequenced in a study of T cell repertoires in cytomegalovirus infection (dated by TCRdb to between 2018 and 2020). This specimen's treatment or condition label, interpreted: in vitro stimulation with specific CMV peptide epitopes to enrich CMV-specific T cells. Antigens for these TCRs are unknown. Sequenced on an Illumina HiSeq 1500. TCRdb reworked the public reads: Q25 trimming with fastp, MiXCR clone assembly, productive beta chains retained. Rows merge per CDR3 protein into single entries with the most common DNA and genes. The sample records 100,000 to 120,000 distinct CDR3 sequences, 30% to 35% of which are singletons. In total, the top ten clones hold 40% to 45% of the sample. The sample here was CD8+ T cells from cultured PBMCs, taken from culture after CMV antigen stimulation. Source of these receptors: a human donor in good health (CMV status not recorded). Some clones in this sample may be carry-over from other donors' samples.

CDR3 residues: CASRTTVSRSGGPLAGELFF. Here the CDR3 DNA reads TGTGCCAGCAGGACCACCGTATCCCGTAGCGGGGGGCCACTCGCCGGGGAGCTGTTTTTT. This sequence joins TRBV28 and TRBJ2-2, with TRBD2 matching 10 bases. The CDR3 is 20 amino acids. Unmatched junction bases numbered 22, after V lost 6 bases and J lost 6 bases. CDR1 is MDHEN, CDR2 SYDVKM, per germline.

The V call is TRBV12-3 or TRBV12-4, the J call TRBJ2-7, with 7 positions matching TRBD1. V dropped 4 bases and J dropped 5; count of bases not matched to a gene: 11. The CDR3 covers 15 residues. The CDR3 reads CASSSNPGGSDEQYF. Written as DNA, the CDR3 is TGTGCCAGCAGTTCAAATCCAGGGGGTTCGGACGAGCAGTACTTC.

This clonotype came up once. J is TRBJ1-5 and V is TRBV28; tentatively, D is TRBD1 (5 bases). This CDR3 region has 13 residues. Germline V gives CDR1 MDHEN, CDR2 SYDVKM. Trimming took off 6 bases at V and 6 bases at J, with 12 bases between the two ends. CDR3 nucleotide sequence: TGTGCCAGCAGGCCGAAGGGGCCTCAGCCCCAGCATTTT. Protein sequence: CASRPKGPQPQHF.

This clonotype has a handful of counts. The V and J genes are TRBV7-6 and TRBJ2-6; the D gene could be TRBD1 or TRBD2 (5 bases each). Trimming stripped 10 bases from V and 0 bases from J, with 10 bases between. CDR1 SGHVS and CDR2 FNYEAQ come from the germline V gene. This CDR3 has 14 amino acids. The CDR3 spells CATRDGSGANVLTF. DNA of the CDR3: TGTGCCACCAGGGACGGCTCTGGGGCCAACGTCCTGACTTTC.

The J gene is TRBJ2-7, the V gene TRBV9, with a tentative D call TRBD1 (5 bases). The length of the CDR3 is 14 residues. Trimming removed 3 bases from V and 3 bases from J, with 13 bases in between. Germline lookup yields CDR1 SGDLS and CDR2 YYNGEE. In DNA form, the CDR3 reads TGTGCCAGCAGCGGCGGACAAGGGATCTACGAGCAGTACTTC. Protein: CASSGGQGIYEQYF.

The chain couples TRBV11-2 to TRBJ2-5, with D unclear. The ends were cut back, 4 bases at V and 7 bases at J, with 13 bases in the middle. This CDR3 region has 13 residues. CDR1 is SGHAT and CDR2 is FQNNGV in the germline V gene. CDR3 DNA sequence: TGTGCCAGCAGCTCAATCACGCTGGCGACCCAGTACTTC. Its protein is CASSSITLATQYF.

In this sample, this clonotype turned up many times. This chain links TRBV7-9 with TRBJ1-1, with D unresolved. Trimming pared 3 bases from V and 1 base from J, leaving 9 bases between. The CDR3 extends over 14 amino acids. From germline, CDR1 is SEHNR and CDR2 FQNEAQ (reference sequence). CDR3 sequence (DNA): TGTGCCAGCAGCTTGCTTAGCGGGAACACTGAAGCTTTCTTT. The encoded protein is CASSLLSGNTEAFF.

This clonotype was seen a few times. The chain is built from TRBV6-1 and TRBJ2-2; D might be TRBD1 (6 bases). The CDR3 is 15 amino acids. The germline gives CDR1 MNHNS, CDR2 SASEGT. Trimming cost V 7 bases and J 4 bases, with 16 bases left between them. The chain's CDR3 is CASTKTTGFTGELFF. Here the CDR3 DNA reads TGTGCCAGCACCAAAACAACAGGGTTCACCGGGGAGCTGTTTTTT.

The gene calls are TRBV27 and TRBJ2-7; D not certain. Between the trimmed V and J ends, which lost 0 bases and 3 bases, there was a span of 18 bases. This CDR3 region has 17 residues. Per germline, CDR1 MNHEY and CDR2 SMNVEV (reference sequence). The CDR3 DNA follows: TGTGCCAGCAGTTTATCGGGTCCGTTCGGTTGGGGCTACGAGCAGTACTTC. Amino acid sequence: CASSLSGPFGWGYEQYF.

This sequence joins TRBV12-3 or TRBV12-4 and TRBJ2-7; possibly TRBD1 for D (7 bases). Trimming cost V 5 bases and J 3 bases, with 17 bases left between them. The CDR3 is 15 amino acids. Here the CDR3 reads CASSPRGDSIYEQYF. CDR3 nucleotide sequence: TGTGCCAGCAGTCCTAGGGGGGACAGCATCTACGAGCAGTACTTC.

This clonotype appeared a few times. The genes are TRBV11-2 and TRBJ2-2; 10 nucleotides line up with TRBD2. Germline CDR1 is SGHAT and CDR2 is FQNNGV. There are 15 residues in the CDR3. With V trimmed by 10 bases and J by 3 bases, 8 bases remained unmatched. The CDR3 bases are TGTGCCACCACATCTAGCGGGAGATACACCGGGGAGCTGTTTTTT. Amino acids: CATTSSGRYTGELFF.

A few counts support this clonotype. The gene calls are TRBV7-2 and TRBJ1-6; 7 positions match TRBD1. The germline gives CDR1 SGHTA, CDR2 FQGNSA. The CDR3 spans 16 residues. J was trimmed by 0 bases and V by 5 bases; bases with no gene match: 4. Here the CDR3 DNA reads TGTGCCAGCAGCGACAGGGCGAGCTCCTATAATTCACCCCTCCACTTT. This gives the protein CASSDRASSYNSPLHF.

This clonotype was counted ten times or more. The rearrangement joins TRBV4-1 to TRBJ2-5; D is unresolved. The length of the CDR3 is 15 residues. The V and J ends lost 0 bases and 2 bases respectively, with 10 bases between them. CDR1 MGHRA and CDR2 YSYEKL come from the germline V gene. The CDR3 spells CASSQDGLTQETQYF. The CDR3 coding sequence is TGCGCCAGCAGCCAAGATGGGCTAACACAAGAGACCCAGTACTTC.

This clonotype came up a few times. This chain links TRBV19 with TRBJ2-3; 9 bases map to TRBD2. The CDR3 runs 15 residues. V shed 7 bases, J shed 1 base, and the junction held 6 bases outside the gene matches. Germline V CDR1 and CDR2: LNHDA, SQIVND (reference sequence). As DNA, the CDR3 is TGTGCCAGTACCCCCGCTAGCGGGGGCACAGATACGCAGTATTTT. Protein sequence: CASTPASGGTDTQYF.

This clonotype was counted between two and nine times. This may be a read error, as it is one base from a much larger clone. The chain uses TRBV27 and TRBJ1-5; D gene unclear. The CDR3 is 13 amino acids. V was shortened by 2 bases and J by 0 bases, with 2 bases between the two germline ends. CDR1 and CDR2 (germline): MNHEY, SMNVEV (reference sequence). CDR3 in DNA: TGTGCCAGCAGTTTACATAGCAATCAGCCCCAGCATTTT. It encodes CASSLHSNQPQHF.

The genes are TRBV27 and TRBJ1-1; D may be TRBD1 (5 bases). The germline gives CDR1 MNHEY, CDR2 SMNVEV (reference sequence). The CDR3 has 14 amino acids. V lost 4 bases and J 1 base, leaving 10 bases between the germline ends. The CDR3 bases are TGTGCCAGCAGTTCCTTCGACAGGAACACTGAAGCTTTCTTT. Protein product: CASSSFDRNTEAFF.

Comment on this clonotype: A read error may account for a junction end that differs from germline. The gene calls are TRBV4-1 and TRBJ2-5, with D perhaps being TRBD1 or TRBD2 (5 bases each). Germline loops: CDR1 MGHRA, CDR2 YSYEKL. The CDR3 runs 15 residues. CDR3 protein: CASSQADGDQETQYF. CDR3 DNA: TGCGCCAGCAGCCAAGCGGACGGGGACCAGGAGACCCAGTACTTC.

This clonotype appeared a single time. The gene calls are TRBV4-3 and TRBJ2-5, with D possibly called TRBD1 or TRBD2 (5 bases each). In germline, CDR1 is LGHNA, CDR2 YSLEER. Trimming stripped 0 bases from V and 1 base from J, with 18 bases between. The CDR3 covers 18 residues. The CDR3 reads CASSQDMSVAGTQETQYF. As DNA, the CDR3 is TGCGCCAGCAGCCAAGATATGTCGGTGGCAGGGACCCAAGAGACCCAGTACTTC.

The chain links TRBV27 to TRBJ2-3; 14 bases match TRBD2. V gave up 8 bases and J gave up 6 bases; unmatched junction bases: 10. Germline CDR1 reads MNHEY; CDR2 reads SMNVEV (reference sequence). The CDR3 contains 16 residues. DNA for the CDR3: TGTGCCAGCCAAAGACTAGCGGGGGGGTATTCGGATACGCAGTATTTT. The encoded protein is CASQRLAGGYSDTQYF.

The CDR3 region has the DNA TGTGCCAGCAGCTTAGAGGACAGGGTACGGCATTTT. Translated, it gives CASSLEDRVRHF. V gene TRBV7-9 combines with J gene TRBJ1-5; 8 nucleotides match TRBD1. The germline gives CDR1 SEHNR, CDR2 FQNEAQ (reference sequence). V dropped 1 base and J dropped 15; count of bases not matched to a gene: 5. CDR3 length equals 12 residues.

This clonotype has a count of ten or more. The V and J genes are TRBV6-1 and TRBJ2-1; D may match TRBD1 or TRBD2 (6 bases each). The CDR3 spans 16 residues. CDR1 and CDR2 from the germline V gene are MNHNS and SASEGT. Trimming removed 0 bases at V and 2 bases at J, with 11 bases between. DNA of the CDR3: TGTGCCAGCAGTGAAGCCCCGGGGGCTCCCTACAATGAGCAGTTCTTC. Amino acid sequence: CASSEAPGAPYNEQFF.

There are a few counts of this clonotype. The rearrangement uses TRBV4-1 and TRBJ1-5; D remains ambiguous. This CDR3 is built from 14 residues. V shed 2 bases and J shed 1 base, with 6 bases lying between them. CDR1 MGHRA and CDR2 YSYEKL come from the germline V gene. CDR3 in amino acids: CASSQLLSNQPQHF. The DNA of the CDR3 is TGCGCCAGCAGCCAATTATTGAGCAATCAGCCCCAGCATTTT.

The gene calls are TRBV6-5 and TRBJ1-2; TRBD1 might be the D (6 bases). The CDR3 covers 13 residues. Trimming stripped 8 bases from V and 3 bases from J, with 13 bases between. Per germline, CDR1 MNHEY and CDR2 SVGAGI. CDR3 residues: CASGRQDDYGYTF. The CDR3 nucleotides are TGTGCCAGCGGGCGACAGGACGACTATGGCTACACCTTC.

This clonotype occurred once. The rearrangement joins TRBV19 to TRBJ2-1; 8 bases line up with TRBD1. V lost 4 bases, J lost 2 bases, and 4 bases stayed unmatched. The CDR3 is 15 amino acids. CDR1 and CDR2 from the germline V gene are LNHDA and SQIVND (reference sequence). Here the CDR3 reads CASSTQGGTYNEQFF. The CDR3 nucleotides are TGTGCCAGTAGTACACAGGGGGGTACCTACAATGAGCAGTTCTTC.